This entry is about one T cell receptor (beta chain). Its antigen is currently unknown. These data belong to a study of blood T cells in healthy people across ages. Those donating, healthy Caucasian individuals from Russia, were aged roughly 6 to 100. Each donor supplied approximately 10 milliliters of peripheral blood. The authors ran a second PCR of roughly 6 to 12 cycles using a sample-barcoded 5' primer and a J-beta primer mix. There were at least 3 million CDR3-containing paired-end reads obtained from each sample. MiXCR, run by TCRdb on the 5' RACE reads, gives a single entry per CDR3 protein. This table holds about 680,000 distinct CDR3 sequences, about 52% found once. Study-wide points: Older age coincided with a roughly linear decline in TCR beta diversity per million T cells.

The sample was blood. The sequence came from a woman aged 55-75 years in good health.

DNA of the CDR3: TGCAGCGTCTCGACAGATTACTCTGGGGCCAACGTCCTGACTTTC. Encoded protein: CSVSTDYSGANVLTF. The gene calls are TRBV29-1 and TRBJ2-6; possible D gene TRBD1, 5 bases. Germline CDR1 and CDR2: SQVTM and ANQGSEA. Trimming pared 6 bases from V and 0 bases from J, leaving 12 bases between. The CDR3 covers 15 residues.